The source of this T cell receptor (beta chain) is a study of Graves' ophthalmopathy and Graves' hyperthyroidism. This clonotype was counted at least ten times. From RNA, the CDR3 regions of TCR beta chains were amplified and sequenced. The first round was an RT-PCR with HTBI primers, and the second round was a multiplex PCR. TCRdb independently ran MiXCR on the multiplex PCR reads; one entry per CDR3 protein. The sample records around 590,000 distinct CDR3 sequences, roughly 40% being singletons. The junction had 5 bases not matched to a gene; V was cut back by 3 bases and J by 1 base. Germline loops: CDR1 ENHRY, CDR2 SYGVKD. This CDR3 spans 17 amino acids.

The sequence came from an adult man with Graves' hyperthyroidism. The chain couples TRBV10-3 to TRBJ2-2; 10 nucleotides line up with TRBD2. Sequenced input: peripheral blood or thyroid tissue (not recorded which). The CDR3 here is CAISEHSGGLNTGELFF. CDR3 coding DNA: TGTGCCATCAGTGAACATAGCGGGGGGCTGAACACCGGGGAGCTGTTTTTT.